This T cell receptor beta chain was obtained from a study of shared clonotypes between healthy human individuals. At the level of the study: A donor's plate count was three for CD4 naive and three for CD4 memory; CD8 naive had two and CD8 memory one.

CD8 cells regarded as naive lacked CD45RO, were positively chosen for CCR7, and omitted terminally differentiated effector memory CD45RA+ cells. Study-wide findings and caveats: The four-donor shared clonotypes exceeded non-shared clonotypes in generation probability, with non-shared ones scoring lower.

This clone is a singleton in its sample. Its antigen remains unidentified. Generated by immunoSEQ multiplex PCR, the TCRdb table keeps only in-frame clones and is missing some. The sample includes roughly 1,800,000 clones, about 95% seen only once; the top ten take more than 0.95%. Sequencing was carried out using naive CD8+ T cells sorted from blood. This sequence was found in a man aged 18 to 29 in good health.

CDR3: CASSAGYSEQYF. The CDR3 DNA is TGTGCCAGCAGCGCGGGGTATTCTGAGCAGTACTTC. The chain combines TRBV5-6 with TRBJ2-7; possibly TRBD2 for D (6 bases). CDR1 SGHDT and CDR2 YYEEEE come from the germline V gene. Trimming took 4 bases from V and 7 from J, leaving 12 bases between them. The CDR3 is 12 amino acids.